The 10 T cell receptor beta chains in this list originate from one sample, sequenced in a study of blood T cell repertoires in COVID-19. TCRdb's copy holds only in-frame clones and misses some; the assay was immunoSEQ multiplex PCR. The sample has about 94,000 clones; more than 75% are singletons. The specimen was peripheral blood. The source is a human donor with acute or convalescent COVID-19. The donor label of this sample is uncertain.

This clone was seen just once. The V and J genes are TRBV7-2 and TRBJ2-1; TRBD2 matches at 9 bases. J was trimmed by 4 bases and V by 3 bases; bases with no gene match: 7. CDR1 and CDR2 from the germline V gene are SGHTA and FQGNSA. CDR3 length: 16 residues. The CDR3: CASSFGSGGLYNEQFF. In nucleotides, the CDR3 is TGTGCCAGCAGCTTTGGTAGCGGGGGACTATACAATGAGCAGTTCTTC.

This clone was found once. The chain uses TRBV4-2 and TRBJ2-5; TRBD2 agrees at 13 bases. Germline CDR1 reads LGHNA; CDR2 reads YNFKEQ. Trimming at V came to 1 base and at J to 5 bases, leaving 7 bases not matched to a gene. This CDR3 has 17 residues. CDR3 sequence: CASSQVGLAGDGETQYF. CDR3 sequence (DNA): TGTGCCAGCAGCCAAGTCGGACTAGCGGGGGACGGGGAGACCCAGTACTTC.

In DNA form, the CDR3 reads TGTGCCAGCAGGAGACAGGGTGGCTATGGCTACACCTTC. This sequence encodes CASRRQGGYGYTF. This chain uses TRBV6-5 with TRBJ1-2; 7 nucleotides agree with TRBD1. V gave up 6 bases and J gave up 4 bases; unmatched junction bases: 5. This CDR3 comprises 13 residues. Germline V gene data show CDR1 as MNHEY and CDR2 as SVGAGI.

This clone was counted once. The CDR3 sequence is CASSYSSNGQPQHF. In DNA form, the CDR3 reads TGTGCCAGCAGTTACTCGAGTAACGGGCAGCCCCAGCATTTT. The gene calls are TRBV6-2 or TRBV6-3 and TRBJ1-5; D ambiguous. Germline V gene sequence: CDR1 MNHEY, CDR2 SVGEGT. The germline V and J ends were trimmed by 0 bases and 7 bases, with 10 bases remaining between them. The CDR3 covers 14 residues.

The chain links TRBV7-2 to TRBJ2-3, with 10 bases that match TRBD1. The CDR3 has 16 residues. V was pared by 3 bases and J by 2 bases, with 5 bases of the junction left unmatched. Germline assignment: CDR1 SGHTA and CDR2 FQGNSA. The CDR3 DNA reads as TGTGCCAGCAGCTTCGGGACAGGGGTTGCCACAGATACGCAGTATTTT. Translating gives CASSFGTGVATDTQYF. Full variable domain (missing parts from reference TRBV7-2 and TRBJ2-3): GAGVSQSPSNKVTEKGKDVELRCDPISGHTALYWYRQSLGQGLEFLIYFQGNSAPDKSGLPSDRFSAERTGGSVSTLTIQRTQQEDSAVYLCASSFGTGVATDTQYFGPGTRLTVL.

The rearrangement joins TRBV9 to TRBJ2-3, with D possibly TRBD1 on 5 matching bases. The CDR3 loop spans 15 amino acids. V was clipped by 3 bases and J by 3 bases, with 14 bases between them. The germline gives CDR1 SGDLS, CDR2 YYNGEE. The CDR3: CASSARAVGTDTQYF. Written as DNA, the CDR3 is TGTGCCAGCAGCGCCAGGGCCGTGGGAACAGATACGCAGTATTTT.

The gene calls are TRBV5-1 and TRBJ1-1, with a possible D match to TRBD1 (6 bases). V was clipped by 1 base and J by 4 bases, with 8 bases between them. The length of the CDR3 is 13 residues. Per the germline V gene, CDR1 is SGHRS and CDR2 is YFSETQ. CDR3 nucleotides: TGCGCCAGCAGCTTGAACAGGGTCACTGAAGCTTTCTTT. Translation gives CASSLNRVTEAFF. The entire variable domain, with the rest obtained from reference TRBV5-1 and TRBJ1-1, is as follows: KAGVTQTPRYLIKTRGQQVTLSCSPISGHRSVSWYQQTPGQGLQFLFEYFSETQRNKGNFPGRFSGRQFSNSRSEMNVSTLELGDSALYLCASSLNRVTEAFFGQGTRLTVV.

This chain uses TRBV5-3 with TRBJ1-6, with TRBD1 identical over 11 bases. TRBV5-3 is noted as an ORF with a role that remains uncertain. The junction had 8 bases not matched to a gene; V was cut back by 2 bases and J by 1 base. The CDR3 length is 19 residues. The CDR3 sequence: CARSFCRDRGSSYNSPLHF. The CDR3 bases are TGTGCCAGAAGCTTTTGCCGGGACAGGGGGTCGTCCTATAATTCACCCCTCCACTTT.

V is TRBV9 and J is TRBJ2-3; 7 nucleotides match TRBD2. The length of the CDR3 is 17 residues. CDR1 is SGDLS and CDR2 is YYNGEE in the germline V gene. J lost 2 bases, V lost 2 bases, and 11 bases had no gene match. The CDR3: CASSVLASGRNTDTQYF. For the CDR3, the DNA is TGTGCCAGCAGCGTGTTGGCTAGCGGACGCAACACAGATACGCAGTATTTT.

The chain is built from TRBV15 and TRBJ2-1, with 8 bases matching TRBD1. V lost 0 bases, J lost 7 bases, and 8 bases stayed unmatched. Germline V gene data show CDR1 as LNHNV and CDR2 as YYDKDF (reference sequence). The CDR3 contains 16 residues. The CDR3 reads CATSREGTGFLNEQFF. The CDR3 bases are TGTGCCACCAGCAGAGAAGGGACAGGATTCCTGAATGAGCAGTTCTTC.